This paragraph reports one T cell receptor (beta chain). This entry belongs to a study of blood T cell repertoires in COVID-19. Clones were read by immunoSEQ multiplex PCR, and TCRdb kept only the in-frame ones, dropping some. The data show more than 200,000 clones, 80% to 90% seen once. The receptor was isolated from a woman aged 80 or older with acute or convalescent COVID-19. Sequencing used peripheral blood.

CDR3 sequence reads: CASSLAGTGDYNEQFF. CDR3 DNA sequence: TGTGCCAGCAGCTTGGCCGGGACAGGGGACTACAATGAGCAGTTCTTC. The rearrangement links TRBV5-6 to TRBJ2-1; 10 nucleotides agree with TRBD1. The CDR3 loop spans 16 amino acids. Germline CDR1 SGHDT, CDR2 YYEEEE. The V and J ends lost 0 bases and 3 bases, in that order; junction bases with no gene match: 3.